This TCR beta chain comes out of a study of blood T cell repertoires in COVID-19. On the study more broadly: COVID-19 samples collected from the United States, Italy and Spain covered acute and convalescent phases. The analysed material was cDNA or gDNA that came from T cells, B-cell-depleted T cells, or PBMCs.

Authors' processing steps: Researchers report that nucleated cell counts were estimated from reference gene primer amplification. Measured with immunoSEQ multiplex PCR; TCRdb has only the in-frame clones, and not every one. The V and J calls and clone size are taken from that table; D and trimming were inferred from the DNA. The table has 250,000 to 350,000 clones, over 80% seen once. The CDR3 contains 15 residues. V lost 6 bases and J 0 bases, leaving 15 bases between the germline ends. Per germline, CDR1 MNHEY and CDR2 SVGAGI. This TCR came from a woman between 45 and 60 years old with active or convalescent COVID-19. The rearrangement joins TRBV6-5 to TRBJ2-7; D not resolved. Sample: peripheral blood. CDR3 nucleotide sequence: TGTGCCAGCAGCCCCCCGTTTACTAACTCCTACGAGCAGTACTTC. It is translated as CASSPPFTNSYEQYF.